These 22 T cell receptor beta chains were all obtained from the same sample, sequenced in a study of shared T cell receptors in the human thymus. Clones were read by immunoSEQ multiplex PCR, and TCRdb kept only the in-frame ones, dropping some. The sample yields hundreds of thousands of clones, around 89% seen once. In addition, the sample was reused for a study of human thymus T cells.

Material: thymocytes. The receptors originated from a boy in the first two years of life with a congenital heart defect.

The J gene is TRBJ2-6, the V gene TRBV19, with 9 bases identical to TRBD1. V lost 7 bases, J lost 4 bases, and 14 bases stayed unmatched. CDR1 is LNHDA, CDR2 SQIVND, per germline (reference sequence). This CDR3 is 18 amino acids long. The CDR3 DNA is TGTGCCAGTACCGACCGGGACAGGGCCTTATGGGGGGCCAACGTCCTGACTTTC. Its protein is CASTDRDRALWGANVLTF.

The chain joins TRBV27 to TRBJ2-1, with D tentatively TRBD2 (6 bases). CDR1 MNHEY and CDR2 SMNVEV come from the germline V gene (reference sequence). The V end lost 6 bases, the J end lost 7 bases, and 22 bases lay between the germline ends. This CDR3 has 16 residues. CDR3 in amino acids: CASRVTGTGGNNEQFF. The CDR3 DNA is TGTGCCAGCAGGGTAACCGGGACTGGTGGGAATAATGAGCAGTTCTTC.

CDR3 DNA sequence: TGTGCCAGCGTGGCAGATTGGAACACTGAAGCTTTCTTT. Protein sequence: CASVADWNTEAFF. The chain couples TRBV27 to TRBJ1-1, with D unresolved. The V end lost 8 bases, the J end lost 1 base, and 11 bases lay between the germline ends. CDR1 is MNHEY and CDR2 is SMNVEV in the germline V gene (reference sequence). The CDR3 has 13 amino acids.

The chain recombines TRBV29-1 with TRBJ2-3; 9 positions match TRBD2. This CDR3 region has 15 residues. V shed 2 bases, J shed 2 bases, and the junction held 5 bases outside the gene matches. The V gene's germline CDR1 is SQVTM and CDR2 ANQGSEA. The CDR3 spells CSVERLAVYTDTQYF. The CDR3 nucleotides read TGCAGCGTTGAAAGACTAGCGGTCTACACAGATACGCAGTATTTT.

The CDR3: CASPVRGAKNIQYF. Written as DNA, the CDR3 is TGTGCCAGCCCCGTTCGGGGAGCCAAAAACATTCAGTACTTC. The J gene is TRBJ2-4, the V gene TRBV9; D perhaps matches TRBD2 (5 bases). In germline, CDR1 is SGDLS, CDR2 YYNGEE. This CDR3 spans 14 amino acids. V was trimmed by 7 bases and J by 0 bases, leaving 11 bases between them.

This chain connects TRBV5-1 to TRBJ2-7; TRBD1 is a possible D gene (6 bases). The germline gives CDR1 SGHRS, CDR2 YFSETQ. This CDR3 has 16 residues. Trimming removed 2 bases from V and 0 bases from J, with 15 bases in between. CDR3 DNA: TGCGCCAGCAGCTTTTTTAGAGACAGGAGCTCCTACGAGCAGTACTTC. This gives the protein CASSFFRDRSSYEQYF.

The chain links TRBV7-2 to TRBJ2-2, with 14 bases that match TRBD2. The length of the CDR3 is 16 residues. The germline gives CDR1 SGHTA, CDR2 FQGNSA. The J segment lost 5 bases and the V segment lost 5 bases, leaving 4 bases of the junction unmatched. The CDR3 region is CASSPGLAGVTGELFF. CDR3 nucleotide sequence: TGTGCCAGCAGCCCGGGACTAGCGGGAGTGACCGGGGAGCTGTTTTTT.

CDR3 coding DNA: TGTGCCAGCAGCGGGGGGGGCAATGAGCAGTTCTTC. The encoded protein is CASSGGGNEQFF. J is TRBJ2-1 and V is TRBV7-9; 7 positions match TRBD2. With V trimmed by 5 bases and J by 6 bases, 1 base remained unmatched. The germline CDR1 and CDR2 sequences are SEHNR and FQNEAQ (reference sequence). The CDR3 spans 12 residues.

J is TRBJ1-1 and V is TRBV6-5; a weak D match, TRBD1 (5 bases). The V gene lost 6 bases and the J gene lost 5 bases, with 10 bases spanning the gap. Germline V lookup: CDR1 MNHEY, CDR2 SVGAGI. The CDR3 length is 12 residues. The CDR3 region is CASSHRGTEAFF. In DNA form, the CDR3 reads TGTGCCAGCAGCCACCGGGGGACTGAAGCTTTCTTT.

The rearrangement links TRBV4-3 to TRBJ1-1; D unresolved. CDR1 and CDR2 (germline): LGHNA, YSLEER. The CDR3 covers 15 residues. The V end lost 3 bases, the J end lost 3 bases, and 14 bases lay between the germline ends. CDR3: CASSHSTREYTEAFF. In nucleotides, the CDR3 is TGCGCCAGCAGCCATTCGACAAGGGAGTACACTGAAGCTTTCTTT.

V gene TRBV25-1 combines with J gene TRBJ1-4; 7 bases fit TRBD1. The CDR3 totals 15 residues. V was pared by 3 bases and J by 0 bases, with 1 base of the junction left unmatched. Germline loops: CDR1 MGHDK, CDR2 SYGVNS. The CDR3 bases are TGTGCCAGCAGTGACAGGGGGGCAACTAATGAAAAACTGTTTTTT. As protein: CASSDRGATNEKLFF.

The chain carries TRBV30 and TRBJ1-2; possibly TRBD1 for D (6 bases). Germline CDR1 reads GTSNPN; CDR2 reads SVGIG (reference sequence). The ends were cut back, 3 bases at V and 2 bases at J, with 16 bases in the middle. The CDR3 is made up of 15 amino acids. The CDR3 here is CAWRPDRALNYGYTF. The CDR3 DNA sequence: TGTGCCTGGAGGCCGGACAGAGCCCTGAACTATGGCTACACCTTC.

This clone showed up just once. The chain carries TRBV7-2 and TRBJ2-3; a possible D gene is TRBD2 (6 bases). Germline V gene data show CDR1 as SGHTA and CDR2 as FQGNSA. The CDR3 contains 16 residues. Trimming pared 0 bases from V and 6 bases from J, leaving 16 bases between. Here the CDR3 reads CASSLAISGVTDTQYF. CDR3 coding DNA: TGTGCCAGCAGCTTAGCGATTAGCGGCGTAACGGATACGCAGTATTTT.

This clone is a singleton in its sample. Other nucleotide sequences in the sample specify the same CDR3. The chain employs TRBV20-1 and TRBJ1-2; TRBD1 is a possible D gene (5 bases). This CDR3 is built from 11 residues. Germline lookup yields CDR1 DFQATT and CDR2 SNEGSKA (reference sequence). Trimming cost V 6 bases and J 4 bases, with 9 bases left between them. This CDR3 is CSARGPYGYTF. In nucleotides, the CDR3 is TGCAGTGCAAGGGGCCCCTATGGCTACACCTTC.

V usage is TRBV11-3 and J usage is TRBJ2-7; 7 bases align to TRBD1. V lost 5 bases and J lost 3; bases outside the gene matches: 7. Germline lookup yields CDR1 SGHNT and CDR2 YENEEA. The CDR3 covers 14 residues. As DNA, the CDR3 is TGTGCCAGCAGCCTAACGAGACAGGGCTACGAGCAGTACTTC. Its protein is CASSLTRQGYEQYF.

The gene calls are TRBV4-2 and TRBJ2-5; 7 bases are shared with TRBD1. The V and J ends lost 7 bases and 1 base, in that order; junction bases with no gene match: 3. The CDR3 is 13 amino acids. Germline-derived CDR1 and CDR2 are LGHNA and YNFKEQ. CDR3 sequence reads: CASTGQLQETQYF. The CDR3 DNA sequence: TGTGCCAGCACGGGACAGCTCCAAGAGACCCAGTACTTC.

This clone was observed a single time. The chain uses TRBV10-3 and TRBJ2-7, with TRBD2 identical over 8 bases. Trimming removed 10 bases from V and 1 base from J; junction bases left unmatched: 9. Germline CDR1 reads ENHRY; CDR2 reads SYGVKD. The CDR3 length is 14 residues. The CDR3 spells CATEGLAGSYEQYF. CDR3 sequence (DNA): TGTGCCACCGAGGGCCTAGCGGGTTCCTACGAGCAGTACTTC.

This rearrangement joins TRBV10-3 to TRBJ1-2; possibly TRBD1 for D (6 bases). V was pared by 6 bases and J by 4 bases, with 15 bases between. The CDR3 consists of 14 residues. CDR1 ENHRY and CDR2 SYGVKD come from the germline V gene. CDR3 sequence: CAISPWGRSYGYTF. Here the CDR3 DNA reads TGTGCCATCAGCCCCTGGGGGCGCAGCTATGGCTACACCTTC.

V gene TRBV27 combines with J gene TRBJ2-3; TRBD2 matches 7 bases. Germline V CDR1 and CDR2: MNHEY, SMNVEV (reference sequence). The length of the CDR3 is 18 residues. Germline trimming cut 5 bases from V and 2 bases from J; bases unmatched to any gene: 16. The CDR3 here is CASSPPLARASFTDTQYF. CDR3 nucleotide sequence: TGTGCCAGCAGTCCCCCACTAGCGAGGGCGTCCTTCACAGATACGCAGTATTTT.

The V and J genes are TRBV5-8 and TRBJ2-2, with 9 bases matching TRBD1. The V gene end was trimmed by 4 bases and the J gene end by 6 bases; junction bases not matched to a gene: 7. Germline CDR1 is SGHTS and CDR2 is YDEGEE. The CDR3 runs to 15 residues. The CDR3, as DNA: TGTGCCAGCAGCCCGGACAGGGGCTCTCCCGGGGAGCTGTTTTTT. This sequence encodes CASSPDRGSPGELFF.

The chain employs TRBV5-1 and TRBJ2-5, with D possibly matching TRBD2 (7 bases). The end of the DNA is better explained by TRBJ2-7, so the J call may be wrong. CDR3 length: 14 residues. CDR1 SGHRS and CDR2 YFSETQ come from the germline V gene. The CDR3 coding sequence is TGCGCCAGCAGCTTGGAGGGGGGGTCCTACGAGCAGTACTTC. Encoded protein: CASSLEGGSYEQYF.

This chain links TRBV19 with TRBJ2-7; 12 nucleotides agree with TRBD2. V gave up 4 bases and J gave up 3 bases; unmatched junction bases: 10. There are 17 residues in the CDR3. Looked up from germline, CDR1 is LNHDA and CDR2 is SQIVND (reference sequence). The CDR3 protein is CASSTSSGRAPYYEQYF. CDR3 nucleotides: TGTGCCAGTAGTACGTCTAGCGGGAGGGCCCCCTACTACGAGCAGTACTTC.